This T cell receptor (beta chain) was profiled in a study of patients and donors after allogeneic stem cell transplantation. This clonotype came up many times. MiXCR was run by TCRdb on the RT-PCR reads, yielding one entry per CDR3 protein. Of roughly 180,000 distinct CDR3 sequences in the sample, approximately 41% were seen once. The CDR3 covers 13 residues. V lost 3 bases and J 0 bases, leaving 3 bases between the germline ends. The rearrangement uses TRBV12-3 or TRBV12-4 and TRBJ2-1; D is undetermined. The clonotype was recovered from a human donor who was either an allogeneic HSCT recipient or a stem cell or donor lymphocyte infusion donor (not recorded which). It is not recorded whose cells these are; they may come from a transplant donor. Sequenced sample: blood, either unsorted or a sorted T cell fraction (not recorded which). The CDR3 DNA is TGTGCCAGCAGTTTTGGCTCCTACAATGAGCAGTTCTTC. This codes for CASSFGSYNEQFF.